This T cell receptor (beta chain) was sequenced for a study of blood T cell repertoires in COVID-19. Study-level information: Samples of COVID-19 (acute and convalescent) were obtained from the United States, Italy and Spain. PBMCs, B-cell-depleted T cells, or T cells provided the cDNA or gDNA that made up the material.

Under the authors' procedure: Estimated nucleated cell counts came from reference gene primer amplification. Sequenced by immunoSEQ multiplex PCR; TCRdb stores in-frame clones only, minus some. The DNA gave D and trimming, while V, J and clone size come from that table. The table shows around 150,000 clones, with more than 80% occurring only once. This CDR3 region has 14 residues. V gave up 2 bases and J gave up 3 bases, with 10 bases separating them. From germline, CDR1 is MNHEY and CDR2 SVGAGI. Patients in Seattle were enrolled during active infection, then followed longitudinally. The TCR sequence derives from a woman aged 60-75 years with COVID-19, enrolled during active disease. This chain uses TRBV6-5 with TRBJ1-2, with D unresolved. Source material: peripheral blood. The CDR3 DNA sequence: TGTGCCAGCAGTTACACGGGTTTCGACTATGGCTACACCTTC. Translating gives CASSYTGFDYGYTF.